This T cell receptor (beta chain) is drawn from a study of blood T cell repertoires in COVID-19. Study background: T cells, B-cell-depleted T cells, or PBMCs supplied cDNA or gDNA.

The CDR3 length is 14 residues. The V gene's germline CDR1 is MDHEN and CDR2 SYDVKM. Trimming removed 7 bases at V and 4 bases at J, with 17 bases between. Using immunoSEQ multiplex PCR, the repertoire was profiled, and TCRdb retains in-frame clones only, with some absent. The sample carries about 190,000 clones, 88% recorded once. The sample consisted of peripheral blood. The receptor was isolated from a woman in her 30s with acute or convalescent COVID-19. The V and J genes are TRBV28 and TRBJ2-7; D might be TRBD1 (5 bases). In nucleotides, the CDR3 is TGTGCCAGCATGACCTTCGACAAGGGGTACGAGCAGTACTTC. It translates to CASMTFDKGYEQYF.